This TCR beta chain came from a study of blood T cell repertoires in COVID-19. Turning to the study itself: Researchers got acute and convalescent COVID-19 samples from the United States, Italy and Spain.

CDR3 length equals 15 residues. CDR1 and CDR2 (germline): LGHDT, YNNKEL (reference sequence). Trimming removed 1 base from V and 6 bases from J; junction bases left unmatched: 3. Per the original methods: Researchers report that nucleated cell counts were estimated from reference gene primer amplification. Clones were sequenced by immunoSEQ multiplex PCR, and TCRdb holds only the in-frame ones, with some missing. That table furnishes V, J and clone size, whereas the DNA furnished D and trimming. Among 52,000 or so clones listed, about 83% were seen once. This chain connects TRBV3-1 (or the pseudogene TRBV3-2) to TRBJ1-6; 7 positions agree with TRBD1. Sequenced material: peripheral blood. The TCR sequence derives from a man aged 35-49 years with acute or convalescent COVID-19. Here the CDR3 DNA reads TGTGCCAGCAGCCAAGTGAACAGGGGTAATTCACCCCTCCACTTT. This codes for CASSQVNRGNSPLHF.